This entry features one TCR beta chain sequence. No antigen is known for it. The germline V gene has CDR1 SEHNR and CDR2 FQNEAQ (reference sequence). CDR3 size: 13 residues. V lost 4 bases, J lost 13 bases, and 6 bases stayed unmatched. Sequencing of TCR beta was performed on blood CD8+ and CD4+ T cells. Treatment-naive patients with stable or active relapsing-remitting disease were the multiple sclerosis controls. RNA amounts of roughly 0.45 to 1 ug underwent reverse transcription with random hexamers. A multiplex approach, immunoSEQ multiplex PCR, amplified TCR beta CDR3 across 54 Vbeta and 13 Jbeta. TCRdb re-derived calls from the immunoSEQ multiplex PCR reads in MiXCR, one entry per CDR3 protein. The profile shows about 76,000 distinct CDR3 sequences, 90% to 95% of them singletons. These data are taken from a study of CD8 T cells in Susac syndrome. General study results and limits: The study acknowledged a relatively small number of individuals in its TCR sequencing and HLA analysis.

This chain joins TRBV7-9 and TRBJ2-1; 11 bases are a match to TRBD2. The origin of this receptor is a human donor with multiple sclerosis. The sequenced sample was CD8+ T cells from PBMCs. The DNA for the CDR3 is TGTGCCAGCAGCTCATCGCTAGCGGGGGGCCAGTTCTTC. Its protein is CASSSSLAGGQFF.